The TCR beta chain under discussion was sequenced for a study of blood T cell repertoires in COVID-19. Turning to the study itself: From T cells, B-cell-depleted T cells, or PBMCs came the material, which was cDNA or gDNA.

Per the authors' pipeline: From reference gene primer amplification, estimates of nucleated cell counts were derived. Sequenced by immunoSEQ multiplex PCR; TCRdb stores in-frame clones only, minus some. Clone size and V and J calls were adopted from that table, with D and trimming inferred from the DNA. Among roughly 100,000 clones listed, 87% were seen once. Germline CDR1 reads SGDLS; CDR2 reads YYNGEE. The CDR3 sequence is 16 residues long. V shed 0 bases and J 6 bases; nucleotides not matched to a gene: 5. Sequencing was carried out using peripheral blood. This chain links TRBV9 with TRBJ2-2; 10 bases map to TRBD2. This sequence was found in a woman in her forties or fifties with COVID-19, enrolled during active disease. CDR3 in amino acids: CASSVASSGSSGELFF. CDR3 nucleotide sequence: TGTGCCAGCAGCGTAGCGTCTAGCGGGAGTTCCGGGGAGCTGTTTTTT.